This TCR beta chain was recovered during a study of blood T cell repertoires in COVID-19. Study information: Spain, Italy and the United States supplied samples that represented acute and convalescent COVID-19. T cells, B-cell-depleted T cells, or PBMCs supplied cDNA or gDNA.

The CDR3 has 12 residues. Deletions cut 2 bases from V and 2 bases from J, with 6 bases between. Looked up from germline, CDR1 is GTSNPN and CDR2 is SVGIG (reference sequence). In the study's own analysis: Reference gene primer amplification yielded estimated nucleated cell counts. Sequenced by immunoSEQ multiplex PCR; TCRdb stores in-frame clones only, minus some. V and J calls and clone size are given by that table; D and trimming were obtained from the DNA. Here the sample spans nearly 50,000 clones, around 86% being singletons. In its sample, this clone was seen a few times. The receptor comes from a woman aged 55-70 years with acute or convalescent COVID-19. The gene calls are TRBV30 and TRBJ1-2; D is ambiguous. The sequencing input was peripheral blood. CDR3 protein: CAWSLKNYGYTF. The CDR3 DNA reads TGTGCCTGGAGTCTAAAAAACTATGGCTACACCTTC. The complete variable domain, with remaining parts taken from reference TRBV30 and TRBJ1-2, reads SQTIHQWPATLVQPVGSPLSLECTVEGTSNPNLYWYRQAAGRGLQLLFYSVGIGQISSEVPQNLSASRPQDRQFILSSKKLLLSDSGFYLCAWSLKNYGYTFGSGTRLTVV.